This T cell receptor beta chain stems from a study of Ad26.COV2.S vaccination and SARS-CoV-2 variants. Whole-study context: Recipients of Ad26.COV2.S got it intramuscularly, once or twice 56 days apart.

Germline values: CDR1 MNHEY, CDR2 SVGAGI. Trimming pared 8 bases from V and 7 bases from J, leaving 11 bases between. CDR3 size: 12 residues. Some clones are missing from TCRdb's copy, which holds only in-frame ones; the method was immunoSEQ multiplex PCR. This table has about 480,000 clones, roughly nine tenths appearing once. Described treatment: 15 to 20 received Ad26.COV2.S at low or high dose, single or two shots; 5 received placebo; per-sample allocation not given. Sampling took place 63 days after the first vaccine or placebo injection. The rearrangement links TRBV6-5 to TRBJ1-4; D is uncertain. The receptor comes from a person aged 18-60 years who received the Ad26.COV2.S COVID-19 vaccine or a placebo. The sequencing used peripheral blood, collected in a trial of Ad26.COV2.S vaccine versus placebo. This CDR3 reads CASGRGSEKLFF. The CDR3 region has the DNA TGTGCCAGCGGCCGAGGGTCTGAAAAACTGTTTTTT.